The 24 T cell receptor beta chains below were found in one sample sequenced in a study of blood T cell repertoires in COVID-19. The repertoire was sequenced with immunoSEQ multiplex PCR; TCRdb's copy has only in-frame clones and lacks some. The sample includes approximately 490,000 clones, less than 90% of them seen just once. The sample consisted of PBMCs or T cells enriched from blood (not recorded which). The receptors stem from a woman between 55 and 75 years old who had recovered from COVID-19.

The J gene is TRBJ2-7, the V gene TRBV2; TRBD1 is a possible D gene (5 bases). The germline gives CDR1 SNHLY, CDR2 FYNNEI. Trimming took off 4 bases at V and 1 base at J, with 11 bases between the two ends. This CDR3 is 14 amino acids long. This CDR3 reads CASSATGISYEQYV. CDR3 nucleotides: TGTGCCAGCAGTGCTACAGGAATTTCCTACGAGCAGTACGTC.

The chain recombines TRBV19 with TRBJ2-4; 7 nucleotides line up with TRBD2. With V trimmed by 6 bases and J by 3 bases, 5 bases remained unmatched. Germline V gives CDR1 LNHDA, CDR2 SQIVND (reference sequence). This CDR3 spans 14 amino acids. The CDR3 sequence: CASSWGGFKNIQYF. The DNA for the CDR3 is TGTGCCAGTAGCTGGGGGGGGTTCAAAAACATTCAGTACTTC.

This clone has a single count. The chain employs TRBV24-1 and TRBJ2-3; 15 bases agree with TRBD2. Germline values: CDR1 KGHDR, CDR2 SFDVKD. Trimming took 9 bases from V and 0 from J; bases not matched to a gene: 3. This CDR3 is built from 16 residues. In nucleotides, the CDR3 is TGTGCCACCGGACTAGCGGGGGGGCCTAGCACAGATACGCAGTATTTT. Protein: CATGLAGGPSTDTQYF.

This sequence joins TRBV3-1 (or the pseudogene TRBV3-2) and TRBJ2-6; D is possibly TRBD1 (5 bases). Trimming removed 2 bases from V and 0 bases from J, with 8 bases in between. This CDR3 region has 16 residues. CDR1 and CDR2 from the germline V gene are LGHDT and YNNKEL (reference sequence). Written as DNA, the CDR3 is TGTGCCAGCAGCCAAAGGGGTACCTCTGGGGCCAACGTCCTGACTTTC. Translation: CASSQRGTSGANVLTF.

This clone was recorded only once. This chain connects TRBV19 to TRBJ1-2; TRBD1 matches 8 bases. The CDR3 consists of 13 residues. With V trimmed by 7 bases and J by 8 bases, 9 bases remained unmatched. Germline lookup yields CDR1 LNHDA and CDR2 SQIVND (reference sequence). The CDR3 region is CASNPGQGWGYTF. The CDR3 region has the DNA TGTGCCAGTAATCCCGGACAGGGTTGGGGCTACACCTTC.

The chain employs TRBV7-6 and TRBJ2-7; 13 nucleotides agree with TRBD2. Losses at the gene ends were 6 bases for V and 3 bases for J; bases not matched to a gene: 5. The CDR3 has 15 residues. Looked up from germline, CDR1 is SGHVS and CDR2 is FNYEAQ. The CDR3 protein is CASSWTSGGFYEQYF. CDR3 coding DNA: TGTGCCAGCAGTTGGACTAGCGGGGGATTCTACGAGCAGTACTTC.

The CDR3 loop is CASSQDPRASTDTQYF. DNA for the CDR3: TGCGCCAGCAGCCAAGATCCCAGGGCTAGCACAGATACGCAGTATTTT. The chain uses TRBV4-1 and TRBJ2-3, with D possibly matching TRBD1 (5 bases). The CDR3 totals 16 residues. V lost 0 bases, J lost 0 bases, and 10 bases lay in between. Germline-derived CDR1 and CDR2 are MGHRA and YSYEKL.

This clone turned up a few times. The chain links TRBV2 to TRBJ1-5; D uncertain. The CDR3 runs to 13 residues. V was cut by 6 bases and J by 3 bases, with 9 bases left in between. Germline V CDR1 and CDR2: SNHLY, FYNNEI. CDR3 region: CASSNSINQPQHF. The CDR3 nucleotides read TGTGCCAGCAGCAACAGTATCAATCAGCCCCAGCATTTT.

This chain joins TRBV11-3 and TRBJ1-4; 7 nucleotides line up with TRBD1. The V gene end was trimmed by 5 bases and the J gene end by 10 bases; junction bases not matched to a gene: 19. Germline loops: CDR1 SGHNT, CDR2 YENEEA. The CDR3 covers 17 residues. The CDR3 DNA reads TGTGCCAGCAGCCCCCGAACAGGGGAACGGGCTGACGGAAAACTGTTTTTT. It specifies CASSPRTGERADGKLFF.

The chain has TRBV5-1 and TRBJ1-2, with 7 bases fitting TRBD1. Trimming removed 4 bases from V and 8 bases from J; junction bases left unmatched: 14. CDR1 and CDR2 (germline): SGHRS, YFSETQ. The CDR3 consists of 15 residues. The CDR3 region is CASSPGRGGPWGYTF. In DNA, the CDR3 is TGCGCCAGCAGCCCGGGTAGAGGGGGCCCTTGGGGCTACACCTTC.

In its sample, this clone was seen once. The rearrangement links TRBV6-1 to TRBJ2-1, with 7 bases lining up with TRBD2. Germline values: CDR1 MNHNS, CDR2 SASEGT. The CDR3 has 16 amino acids. The junction had 8 bases not matched to a gene; V was cut back by 2 bases and J by 4 bases. The CDR3 sequence is CASSEMGRGEYNEQFF. CDR3 in DNA: TGTGCCAGCAGTGAAATGGGACGGGGGGAATACAATGAGCAGTTCTTC.

The chain recombines TRBV18 with TRBJ2-3; 9 nucleotides align to TRBD2. Trimming took 0 bases from V and 0 from J; bases not matched to a gene: 1. Germline values: CDR1 KGHSH, CDR2 LQKENI. CDR3 size: 16 residues. This CDR3 reads CASSPPLAGSTDTQYF. DNA for the CDR3: TGTGCCAGCTCACCACCCCTAGCGGGGAGCACAGATACGCAGTATTTT.

This sequence joins TRBV15 and TRBJ1-2, with D possibly TRBD1 on 5 matching bases. The germline V and J ends were trimmed by 0 bases and 8 bases, with 16 bases remaining between them. The CDR3 is 15 residues long. Per the germline V gene, CDR1 is LNHNV and CDR2 is YYDKDF (reference sequence). In nucleotides, the CDR3 is TGTGCCACCAGCAGAGATAAGGGAGGGGAGGGCGGCTACACCTTC. Translating it yields CATSRDKGGEGGYTF. The whole variable domain, remainder taken from reference TRBV15 and TRBJ1-2, is DAMVIQNPRYQVTQFGKPVTLSCSQTLNHNVMYWYQQKSSQAPKLLFHYYDKDFNNEADTPDNFQSRRPNTSFCFLDIRSPGLGDTAMYLCATSRDKGGEGGYTFGSGTRLTVV.

The CDR3 is CASSWTGTLNTEAFF. The CDR3 nucleotides read TGTGCCAGCAGCTGGACAGGGACACTGAACACTGAAGCTTTCTTT. This chain links TRBV6-5 with TRBJ1-1; 8 nucleotides align to TRBD1. Germline CDR1 MNHEY, CDR2 SVGAGI. CDR3 length: 15 residues. V shed 6 bases, J shed 0 bases, and the junction held 6 bases outside the gene matches.

The J gene is TRBJ2-5, the V gene TRBV6-5; perhaps TRBD1 as D (7 bases). Looked up from germline, CDR1 is MNHEY and CDR2 is SVGAGI. The CDR3 extends over 14 amino acids. V was clipped by 6 bases and J by 7 bases, with 18 bases between them. The DNA of the CDR3 is TGTGCCAGCAGGGAGGGGGCAGTACCAGGGACCCAGTACTTC. The encoded protein is CASREGAVPGTQYF.

J is TRBJ2-3 and V is TRBV6-5; D not resolved. V was cut by 2 bases and J by 4 bases, with 10 bases left in between. Germline CDR1 is MNHEY and CDR2 is SVGAGI. The CDR3 totals 14 residues. This CDR3 is CASSYAGFADTQYF. The CDR3 DNA sequence: TGTGCCAGCAGTTACGCCGGGTTTGCAGATACGCAGTATTTT.

This chain uses TRBV10-3 with TRBJ2-5; TRBD1 matches 12 bases. CDR1 is ENHRY, CDR2 SYGVKD, per germline. The CDR3 is 15 residues long. Germline trimming cut 11 bases from V and 4 bases from J; bases unmatched to any gene: 11. The CDR3 DNA is TGTGCCGTCCGGGACAGGGGGCGCGGGGGAGAGACCCAGTACTTC. Protein product: CAVRDRGRGGETQYF.

V usage is TRBV12-3 or TRBV12-4 and J usage is TRBJ2-7, with a tentative D call TRBD1 (5 bases). V lost 5 bases to trimming and J lost 9 bases, with 11 bases between them. The CDR3 spans 11 residues. The CDR3 sequence: CASSQGMGQYV. CDR3 nucleotides: TGTGCCAGCAGTCAGGGTATGGGGCAGTACGTC.

This clone is a singleton in its sample. The gene calls are TRBV6-6 and TRBJ2-7, with 8 bases matching TRBD1. The germline V gene encodes CDR1 MNHNY and CDR2 SVGAGI (reference sequence). The length of the CDR3 is 15 residues. The V and J ends lost 4 bases and 4 bases, in that order; junction bases with no gene match: 9. The CDR3 DNA reads TGTGCCAGCAGTTCTGCCGGGACAGGCTTATACGAGCAGTACTTC. Translation: CASSSAGTGLYEQYF.

The chain joins TRBV18 to TRBJ2-7; 7 bases fit TRBD1. This CDR3 has 12 amino acids. Germline-derived CDR1 and CDR2 are KGHSH and LQKENI. Trimming at V came to 4 bases and at J to 6 bases, leaving 3 bases not matched to a gene. CDR3 residues: CASSRSGGEQYV. The CDR3 DNA is TGTGCCAGCTCACGGTCAGGGGGCGAGCAGTACGTC.

The V and J genes are TRBV7-2 and TRBJ1-1, with D unclear. CDR3 length: 16 amino acids. The V end was cut by 2 bases, the J end by 2 bases, with 15 bases between. The V gene's germline CDR1 is SGHTA and CDR2 FQGNSA. The CDR3: CASSLSLRGFNTEAFF. Here the CDR3 DNA reads TGTGCCAGCAGCTTATCCCTCCGTGGCTTCAACACTGAAGCTTTCTTT.

This chain connects TRBV4-1 to TRBJ1-3; unclear D gene. This CDR3 comprises 15 residues. The germline V gene has CDR1 MGHRA and CDR2 YSYEKL. V lost 0 bases and J 2 bases, leaving 8 bases between the germline ends. The CDR3 DNA is TGCGCCAGCAGCCAAGAACAGATCGCTGGAAACACCATATATTTT. It codes for CASSQEQIAGNTIYF.

The genes are TRBV5-1 and TRBJ1-3; maybe TRBD1 (6 bases). The CDR3 consists of 15 residues. Per germline, CDR1 SGHRS and CDR2 YFSETQ. V was cut by 0 bases and J by 3 bases, with 10 bases left in between. The DNA of the CDR3 is TGCGCCAGCAGCTTGGCCTCAGGGGTTGGAAACACCATATATTTT. This translates into CASSLASGVGNTIYF.

The chain joins TRBV19 to TRBJ2-2; D might be TRBD1 (5 bases). In germline, CDR1 is LNHDA, CDR2 SQIVND (reference sequence). The CDR3 runs 15 residues. The V end lost 4 bases, the J end lost 1 base, and 10 bases lay between the germline ends. The CDR3 nucleotides read TGTGCCAGTAGTAAGGGGAATCTGAACACCGGGGAGCTGTTTTTT. It translates to CASSKGNLNTGELFF.